Below, 26 T cell receptor beta chains from the same sample are listed, as sequenced in a study of blood T cell repertoires in COVID-19. The repertoire was sequenced with immunoSEQ multiplex PCR; TCRdb's copy has only in-frame clones and lacks some. The sample gives a few hundred thousand clones, 80% to 90% of which show up once; about 13% is in the top ten. The sequenced sample was peripheral blood. The receptors shown here come from a human donor in a cohort sampled during active COVID-19.

The chain uses TRBV5-1 and TRBJ2-1; a weak D match, TRBD1 (5 bases). Germline V CDR1 and CDR2: SGHRS, YFSETQ. The CDR3 spans 17 residues. V dropped 0 bases and J dropped 0 bases, with 13 bases sitting between them. CDR3 region: CASSLVYRPSSYNEQFF. CDR3 in DNA: TGCGCCAGCAGCTTGGTGTACAGGCCAAGCTCCTACAATGAGCAGTTCTTC.

The chain recombines TRBV18 with TRBJ2-7; 7 bases agree with TRBD1. Germline trimming cut 3 bases from V and 5 bases from J; bases unmatched to any gene: 10. The CDR3 consists of 15 residues. CDR1 and CDR2 from the germline V gene are KGHSH and LQKENI. In DNA, the CDR3 is TGTGCCAGCTCACCGGCCGCAGGGGGAAGGAACGAGCAGTACTTC. Its translation: CASSPAAGGRNEQYF.

This sequence joins TRBV6-4 and TRBJ2-5, with 8 bases that match TRBD1. With V trimmed by 9 bases and J by 2 bases, 11 bases remained unmatched. CDR1 MRHNA and CDR2 SNTAGT come from the germline V gene. The CDR3 spans 15 residues. The CDR3, as DNA: TGTGCCAGGAGTCCGGACAGGGATAGACAAGAGACCCAGTACTTC. It is translated as CARSPDRDRQETQYF.

The genes are TRBV7-6 and TRBJ2-7, with TRBD2 as a possible D gene (6 bases). Germline V gives CDR1 SGHVS, CDR2 FNYEAQ. The CDR3 extends over 13 amino acids. V was pared by 5 bases and J by 2 bases, with 10 bases between. This CDR3 is CASSPAGPYEQYF. CDR3 DNA sequence: TGTGCCAGCAGCCCCGCGGGACCCTACGAGCAGTACTTC.

The J gene is TRBJ2-7, the V gene TRBV7-6; 8 nucleotides line up with TRBD2. Trimming removed 3 bases from V and 4 bases from J; junction bases left unmatched: 17. Germline V lookup: CDR1 SGHVS, CDR2 FNYEAQ. CDR3 length equals 18 residues. As DNA, the CDR3 is TGTGCCAGCAGCTTTGCGGGAGGCCCGCTAGGGGAGGTTTACGAGCAGTACTTC. Protein: CASSFAGGPLGEVYEQYF.

This clone was observed a single time. This chain links TRBV5-1 with TRBJ2-1; TRBD1 matches 11 bases. CDR3 size: 16 residues. V shed 0 bases and J 7 bases; nucleotides not matched to a gene: 6. Germline lookup yields CDR1 SGHRS and CDR2 YFSETQ. The CDR3 DNA sequence: TGCGCCAGCAGCTTGGCCTTGGGACAGGGGGTTAATGAGCAGTTCTTC. It yields the protein CASSLALGQGVNEQFF.

The genes are TRBV30 and TRBJ2-5, with a weak D call TRBD2 (6 bases). Between the trimmed V and J ends, which lost 4 bases and 5 bases, there was a span of 20 bases. CDR1 and CDR2 from the germline V gene are GTSNPN and SVGIG (reference sequence). CDR3 length: 15 amino acids. Here the CDR3 DNA reads TGTGCCTGGACCGCGGGACTCCTCCCCGGGGAGACCCAGTACTTC. Translating it yields CAWTAGLLPGETQYF. Supplemented by reference TRBV30 and TRBJ2-5, the full variable domain reads SQTIHQWPATLVQPVGSPLSLECTVEGTSNPNLYWYRQAAGRGLQLLFYSVGIGQISSEVPQNLSASRPQDRQFILSSKKLLLSDSGFYLCAWTAGLLPGETQYFGPGTRLLVL.

This clone was observed a single time. The same CDR3 also results from other DNA sequences found in this sample. The chain links TRBV18 to TRBJ2-2, with D uncertain. V was shortened by 4 bases and J by 1 base, with 10 bases between the two germline ends. Germline assignment: CDR1 KGHSH and CDR2 LQKENI. This CDR3 spans 15 amino acids. CDR3 DNA: TGTGCCAGCTCACGCGGAACTGGGAACACCGGGGAGCTGTTTTTT. This sequence encodes CASSRGTGNTGELFF.

Regarding this clone: The same CDR3 is also encoded by other DNA sequences in this sample. The rearrangement uses TRBV30 and TRBJ2-7; D may be TRBD1 (6 bases). Germline lookup yields CDR1 GTSNPN and CDR2 SVGIG (reference sequence). This CDR3 has 14 amino acids. Trimming took 0 bases from V and 2 from J, leaving 11 bases between them. CDR3 sequence: CAWSVQQGPYEQYF. The CDR3 region has the DNA TGTGCCTGGAGTGTACAACAGGGCCCCTACGAGCAGTACTTC.

This chain connects TRBV18 to TRBJ2-5, with a weak D call TRBD1 (6 bases). The CDR3 has 17 amino acids. Germline CDR1 KGHSH, CDR2 LQKENI. The V and J ends lost 4 bases and 2 bases respectively, with 20 bases between them. CDR3 in DNA: TGTGCCAGCTCACTGTTAGAAATTCGACAGGCTCAAGAGACCCAGTACTTC. This gives the protein CASSLLEIRQAQETQYF.

V is TRBV5-1 and J is TRBJ2-2; TRBD2 matches at 9 bases. Germline V gives CDR1 SGHRS, CDR2 YFSETQ. V dropped 5 bases and J dropped 6; count of bases not matched to a gene: 5. CDR3 length: 14 amino acids. The CDR3 spells CASRGVAGAGELFF. The CDR3 nucleotides read TGCGCCAGCAGGGGGGTAGCGGGAGCCGGGGAGCTGTTTTTT. The full variable domain, with the rest looked up from reference TRBV5-1 and TRBJ2-2, is KAGVTQTPRYLIKTRGQQVTLSCSPISGHRSVSWYQQTPGQGLQFLFEYFSETQRNKGNFPGRFSGRQFSNSRSEMNVSTLELGDSALYLCASRGVAGAGELFFGEGSRLTVL.

The gene calls are TRBV30 and TRBJ1-6; TRBD1 aligns across 7 bases. The CDR3 has 14 amino acids. The germline CDR1 and CDR2 sequences are GTSNPN and SVGIG (reference sequence). Unmatched junction bases numbered 7, after V lost 1 base and J lost 10 bases. The CDR3 sequence is CAWSGGGGRSPLHF. The CDR3 nucleotides are TGTGCCTGGAGTGGTGGAGGGGGCAGATCACCCCTCCACTTT.

The CDR3 here is CASGPRLAGGNEQFF. The CDR3 DNA sequence: TGTGCTAGTGGTCCGAGACTAGCGGGAGGGAATGAGCAGTTCTTC. This sequence joins TRBV12-5 and TRBJ2-1; 14 bases are a match to TRBD2. The germline V gene encodes CDR1 LGHNT and CDR2 FRNRAP. Trimming at V came to 5 bases and at J to 7 bases, leaving 4 bases not matched to a gene. CDR3 length: 15 amino acids.

The V and J genes are TRBV5-1 and TRBJ2-3, with D possibly being TRBD2 (5 bases). CDR3 length: 15 amino acids. Looked up from germline, CDR1 is SGHRS and CDR2 is YFSETQ. V shed 4 bases and J shed 2 bases, with 14 bases lying between them. The CDR3 bases are TGCGCCAGCAGCCACTTAGGGAGCCCCACAGATACGCAGTATTTT. Its protein product is CASSHLGSPTDTQYF.

This rearrangement joins TRBV19 to TRBJ2-4, with a weak D call TRBD1 (7 bases). The CDR3 covers 18 residues. The germline V and J ends were trimmed by 6 bases and 2 bases, with 23 bases remaining between them. In germline, CDR1 is LNHDA, CDR2 SQIVND (reference sequence). The CDR3 region has the DNA TGTGCCAGTAGCCCCCTGGTGGAGGGGGCTTTACCCAAAAACATTCAGTACTTC. Translation: CASSPLVEGALPKNIQYF.

Only one count was recorded for this clone. This chain's CDR3 is CASSLEGVTPEAFF. In DNA form, the CDR3 reads TGCGCCAGCAGCTTAGAGGGGGTAACACCTGAAGCTTTCTTT. V is TRBV5-1 and J is TRBJ1-1; D perhaps matches TRBD1 (6 bases). Germline CDR1 is SGHRS and CDR2 is YFSETQ. V lost 2 bases and J lost 6, with 14 bases in between. The CDR3 length is 14 residues.

The rearrangement links TRBV10-2 to TRBJ1-1; D might be TRBD1 (6 bases). V was clipped by 4 bases and J by 1 base, with 13 bases between them. Germline CDR1 WSHSY, CDR2 SAAADI. The CDR3 totals 15 residues. The CDR3, as DNA: TGCGCCAGCAGTGCCCCGGACAGCGCGAACACTGAAGCTTTCTTT. Translation: CASSAPDSANTEAFF.

V and J are TRBV4-1 and TRBJ1-1; 11 bases align to TRBD1. The CDR3 is 15 residues long. V shed 2 bases and J 8 bases; nucleotides not matched to a gene: 7. Germline CDR1 and CDR2: MGHRA and YSYEKL. The CDR3 here is CASSQRGTGGLEAFF. In DNA form, the CDR3 reads TGCGCCAGCAGCCAACGCGGGACAGGGGGGCTCGAAGCTTTCTTT.

The rearrangement joins TRBV3-1 (or the pseudogene TRBV3-2) to TRBJ2-3; 9 bases are a match to TRBD2. Germline V gene lookup returns CDR1 LGHDT and CDR2 YNNKEL (reference sequence). V lost 6 bases, J lost 4 bases, and 14 bases stayed unmatched. The CDR3 contains 17 residues. CDR3 sequence reads: CASSIVGREGPPDTQYF. In DNA form, the CDR3 reads TGTGCCAGCAGTATAGTGGGGCGGGAGGGCCCCCCAGATACGCAGTATTTT.

The chain is built from TRBV18 and TRBJ1-2; D is unresolved. In germline, CDR1 is KGHSH, CDR2 LQKENI. The V end lost 4 bases, the J end lost 6 bases, and 21 bases lay between the germline ends. CDR3 size: 16 residues. As DNA, the CDR3 is TGTGCCAGCTCACTGCAGGAGGGTTCGGATACTAATGGCTACACCTTC. Translation: CASSLQEGSDTNGYTF.

The chain has TRBV18 and TRBJ2-1; D is uncertain. Germline CDR1 KGHSH, CDR2 LQKENI. Trimming removed 3 bases from V and 9 bases from J, with 9 bases in between. This CDR3 is 12 amino acids long. The CDR3 DNA reads as TGTGCCAGCTCACCCCACTCCACTGAGCAGTTCTTC. Its protein is CASSPHSTEQFF.

The gene calls are TRBV28 and TRBJ2-2; no firm D call. The V gene's germline CDR1 is MDHEN and CDR2 SYDVKM. The V and J ends lost 6 bases and 6 bases respectively, with 11 bases between them. The CDR3 runs to 13 residues. CDR3 in amino acids: CASRALVPGELFF. In DNA, the CDR3 is TGTGCCAGCAGAGCCTTAGTCCCCGGGGAGCTGTTTTTT.

The rearrangement links TRBV6-2 or TRBV6-3 to TRBJ2-3; TRBD2 matches at 10 bases. Losses at the gene ends were 6 bases for V and 2 bases for J; bases not matched to a gene: 8. The CDR3 spans 16 residues. Germline CDR1 reads MNHEY; CDR2 reads SVGEGT. The CDR3 is CASRPSGRGNTDTQYF. CDR3 DNA sequence: TGTGCCAGCAGGCCTAGCGGGAGAGGTAACACAGATACGCAGTATTTT.

The V and J genes are TRBV15 and TRBJ1-4, with D maybe TRBD1 (6 bases). The length of the CDR3 is 18 residues. In germline, CDR1 is LNHNV, CDR2 YYDKDF (reference sequence). V gave up 0 bases and J gave up 0 bases, with 14 bases separating them. The CDR3 sequence: CATSRDFAGTTTNEKLFF. Here the CDR3 DNA reads TGTGCCACCAGCAGAGATTTTGCAGGGACAACAACTAATGAAAAACTGTTTTTT.

The chain uses TRBV7-2 and TRBJ2-5; 14 bases agree with TRBD2. Germline loops: CDR1 SGHTA, CDR2 FQGNSA. The V segment lost 2 bases and the J segment 4 bases; nucleotides outside the gene matches: 9. This CDR3 region has 18 residues. The CDR3, as DNA: TGTGCCAGCAGCTTAATAGGACTAGCGGGAGGAAGAGGAGAGACCCAGTACTTC. Translation gives CASSLIGLAGGRGETQYF.

The rearrangement joins TRBV5-4 to TRBJ2-7; TRBD2 aligns across 8 bases. Per the germline V gene, CDR1 is SGHNT and CDR2 is YYREEE (reference sequence). The CDR3 has 13 amino acids. V lost 4 bases to trimming and J lost 4 bases; unmatched junction nucleotides: 4. For the CDR3, the DNA is TGTGCCAGCAGCACAAGCGGGAGATACGAGCAGTACTTC. Protein sequence: CASSTSGRYEQYF. The whole variable domain, filled in from reference TRBV5-4 and TRBJ2-7, reads ETGVTQSPTHLIKTRGQQVTLRCSSQSGHNTVSWYQQALGQGPQFIFQYYREEENGRGNFPPRFSGLQFPNYSSELNVNALELDDSALYLCASSTSGRYEQYFGPGTRLTVT.